These 8 T cell receptor beta chains came from one sample sequenced in a study of cytomegalovirus exposure and HLA in healthy donors. Using immunoSEQ multiplex PCR, the repertoire was profiled, and TCRdb retains in-frame clones only, with some absent. The sample records about 130,000 clones, around nine tenths being singletons. Sequencing was done on a sample of PBMCs. Receptors were obtained from a man between 25 and 39 years old in good health and CMV-seronegative.

This clone was detected ten times or more. The chain links TRBV12-5 to TRBJ1-5, with 11 bases lining up with TRBD1. CDR1 and CDR2 from the germline V gene are LGHNT and FRNRAP. Trimming cost V 4 bases and J 7 bases; bases outside gene matches: 0. The CDR3 extends over 13 amino acids. The CDR3 DNA follows: TGTGCTAGTGGTTGGGACAGGGGGCAGCCCCAGCATTTT. Translation gives CASGWDRGQPQHF.

This clone was recorded once. V is TRBV27 and J is TRBJ1-5, with 9 bases lining up with TRBD1. V shed 6 bases and J 6 bases; nucleotides not matched to a gene: 3. The CDR3 spans 13 residues. Germline V gene sequence: CDR1 MNHEY, CDR2 SMNVEV (reference sequence). The CDR3 region is CASSRDRVQPQHF. In DNA form, the CDR3 reads TGTGCCAGCAGCCGGGACAGGGTTCAGCCCCAGCATTTT.

V and J are TRBV19 and TRBJ1-2; D not certain. Germline CDR1 is LNHDA and CDR2 is SQIVND (reference sequence). With 7 bases removed from V and 4 bases from J, the gap between germline ends came to 16 bases. The CDR3 has 14 residues. CDR3 bases: TGTGCCAGTAACCTTAAAAATACGGTCTATGGCTACACCTTC. Translating gives CASNLKNTVYGYTF.

The V gene is TRBV7-2, the J gene TRBJ2-7, with 12 bases that match TRBD2. Looked up from germline, CDR1 is SGHTA and CDR2 is FQGNSA. V was pared by 2 bases and J by 2 bases, with 10 bases of the junction left unmatched. The CDR3 length is 18 residues. This CDR3 is CASSLRGSSGRVPYEQYF. The CDR3 nucleotides read TGTGCCAGCAGCTTACGGGGGTCTAGCGGGAGGGTCCCCTACGAGCAGTACTTC. The variable domain in full, with the rest retrieved from reference TRBV7-2 and TRBJ2-7, is GAGVSQSPSNKVTEKGKDVELRCDPISGHTALYWYRQSLGQGLEFLIYFQGNSAPDKSGLPSDRFSAERTGGSVSTLTIQRTQQEDSAVYLCASSLRGSSGRVPYEQYFGPGTRLTVT.

This chain uses TRBV9 with TRBJ2-3, with 9 nucleotides matching TRBD2. The CDR3 sequence is 15 residues long. In germline, CDR1 is SGDLS, CDR2 YYNGEE. With V trimmed by 5 bases and J by 2 bases, 6 bases remained unmatched. This CDR3 reads CASSTSGRITDTQYF. CDR3 DNA: TGTGCCAGCAGTACGAGCGGGAGGATCACAGATACGCAGTATTTT.

This chain joins TRBV25-1 and TRBJ1-2; TRBD1 is a possible D gene (6 bases). From germline, CDR1 is MGHDK and CDR2 SYGVNS. Trimming left V 6 bases short and J 5 bases short, with 22 bases between. The CDR3 runs to 16 residues. The CDR3 sequence: CASRSSRQAGIYGYTF. DNA of the CDR3: TGTGCCAGCAGAAGTTCGAGACAGGCCGGAATATATGGCTACACCTTC.

The V gene is TRBV11-3, the J gene TRBJ2-1, with TRBD1 identical over 7 bases. The J segment lost 9 bases and the V segment lost 0 bases, leaving 8 bases of the junction unmatched. The CDR3 consists of 15 residues. Germline CDR1 reads SGHNT; CDR2 reads YENEEA. The CDR3 spells CASSLDVGGFGEQFF. The CDR3, as DNA: TGTGCCAGCAGCTTAGATGTAGGGGGCTTCGGTGAGCAGTTCTTC.

The chain is built from TRBV4-1 and TRBJ2-5; D is possibly TRBD2 (5 bases). Germline loops: CDR1 MGHRA, CDR2 YSYEKL. The V gene lost 3 bases and the J gene lost 3 bases, with 11 bases spanning the gap. This CDR3 is built from 14 residues. DNA of the CDR3: TGCGCCAGCAGCCAGATGGTGGGAGAAGAGACCCAGTACTTC. This encodes CASSQMVGEETQYF.